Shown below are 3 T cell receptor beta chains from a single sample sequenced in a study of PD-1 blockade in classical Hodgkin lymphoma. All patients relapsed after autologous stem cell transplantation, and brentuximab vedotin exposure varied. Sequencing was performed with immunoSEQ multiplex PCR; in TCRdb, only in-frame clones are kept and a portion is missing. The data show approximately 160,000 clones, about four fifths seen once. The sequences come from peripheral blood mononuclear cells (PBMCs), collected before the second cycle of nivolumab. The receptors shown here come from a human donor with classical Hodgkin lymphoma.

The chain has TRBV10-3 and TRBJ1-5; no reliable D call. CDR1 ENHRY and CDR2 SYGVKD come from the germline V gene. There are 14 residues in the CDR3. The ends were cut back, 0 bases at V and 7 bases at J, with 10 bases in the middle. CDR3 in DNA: TGTGCCATCAGTGAGTCGACTCGCGGACAGCCCCAGCATTTT. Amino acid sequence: CAISESTRGQPQHF.

This CDR3 is CASSLSGEKLFF. The CDR3 DNA reads TGTGCCAGCAGCTTATCGGGGGAAAAACTGTTTTTT. This rearrangement joins TRBV13 to TRBJ1-4; unclear D gene. The ends were cut back, 2 bases at V and 8 bases at J, with 6 bases in the middle. This CDR3 comprises 12 residues. Germline-derived CDR1 and CDR2 are PRHDT and FYEKMQ (reference sequence). Using reference TRBV13 and TRBJ1-4 for the parts outside the CDR3, the full variable domain is AAGVIQSPRHLIKEKRETATLKCYPIPRHDTVYWYQQGPGQDPQFLISFYEKMQSDKGSIPDRFSAQQFSDYHSELNMSSLELGDSALYFCASSLSGEKLFFGSGTQLSVL.

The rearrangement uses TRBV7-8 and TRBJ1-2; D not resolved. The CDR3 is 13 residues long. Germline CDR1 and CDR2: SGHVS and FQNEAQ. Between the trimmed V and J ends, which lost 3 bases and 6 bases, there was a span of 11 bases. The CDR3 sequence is CASSFNGGNGYTF. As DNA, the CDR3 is TGTGCCAGCAGCTTTAATGGAGGAAATGGCTACACCTTC.